This is a list of T cell receptor beta chains from one sample in a study of T cells in Graves' hyperthyroidism and ophthalmopathy. MiXCR, run by TCRdb on the multiplex PCR reads, gives a single entry per CDR3 protein. Of approximately 620,000 distinct CDR3 sequences in the sample, approximately 15% are singletons; the top ten hold under 7%. The source material was blood. The source is a woman aged 30 to 39 with Graves' hyperthyroidism that later progressed to Graves' ophthalmopathy. The CDR3 runs from the conserved cysteine through the conserved F or W. A D gene is named only where the DNA matches it firmly. Clone sizes are given selectively: once, few, many, or a class where the clone is expanded.

size: few
J: TRBJ2-7
D: TRBD1
V: TRBV4-2
CDR3: CASSQPGQGSHEQYF
DNA: TGTGCCAGCAGCCAACCGGGACAGGGTTCCCACGAGCAGTACTTC

size: many
J: TRBJ2-7
D: TRBD2
V: TRBV20-1
CDR3: CSANLADTYEQYF
DNA: TGCAGTGCCAATCTAGCGGATACCTACGAGCAGTACTTC

size: NA
J: TRBJ1-2
D: NA
V: TRBV12-3/TRBV12-4
CDR3: CASSFAPRNGYTF
DNA: TGTGCCAGCAGTTTCGCCCCGAGGAACGGCTACACCTTC

size: many
J: TRBJ2-7
D: TRBD1
V: TRBV7-9
CDR3: CASSPSDRGHEQYF
DNA: TGTGCCAGCAGCCCCTCCGACAGGGGCCACGAGCAGTACTTC

size: few
J: TRBJ1-3
D: NA
V: TRBV7-9
CDR3: CASTVFGNTIYF
DNA: TGTGCCAGTACAGTTTTCGGAAACACCATATATTTT

size: few
J: TRBJ2-1
D: TRBD2
V: TRBV5-1
CDR3: CASSLGLAGFLSEQFF
DNA: TGCGCCAGCAGCTTGGGGCTAGCGGGTTTTCTGAGTGAGCAGTTCTTC

size: once
J: TRBJ1-3
D: NA
V: TRBV7-9
CDR3: CASSLEEAYSGNTIYF
DNA: TGTGCCAGCAGCTTAGAAGAGGCGTACTCTGGAAACACCATATATTTT

size: many
J: TRBJ2-7
D: TRBD2
V: TRBV20-1
CDR3: CSARDQASGDYEQYF
DNA: TGCAGTGCTAGAGATCAGGCTAGCGGAGACTACGAGCAGTACTTC

size: NA
J: TRBJ1-2
D: NA
V: TRBV7-2
CDR3: CASSTEGQGTGTGYTF
DNA: TGTGCCAGCAGCACGGAGGGCCAGGGGACGGGCACTGGCTACACCTTC

size: many
J: TRBJ2-7
D: TRBD2
V: TRBV30
CDR3: CAGRGPSGSNEQYF
DNA: TGTGCCGGAAGGGGACCTAGCGGGAGTAACGAGCAGTACTTC

size: many
J: TRBJ1-4
D: NA
V: TRBV2
CDR3: CAGTAGEGEKLFF
DNA: TGTGCCGGAACAGCGGGGGAGGGTGAAAAACTGTTTTTT

size: many
J: TRBJ1-1
D: NA
V: TRBV18
CDR3: CASSPRTTGGEAFF
DNA: TGTGCCAGCTCTCCTCGGACTACTGGGGGTGAAGCTTTCTTT

size: many
J: TRBJ2-3
D: NA
V: TRBV18
CDR3: CASSPQGLGTTDTQYF
DNA: TGTGCCAGCTCACCGCAGGGACTGGGTACCACAGATACGCAGTATTTT

size: many
J: TRBJ1-2
D: NA
V: TRBV12-3/TRBV12-4
CDR3: CASRPGQRGIYGYTF
DNA: TGTGCCAGCAGGCCTGGACAGAGGGGCATCTATGGCTACACCTTC

size: few
J: TRBJ1-1
D: NA
V: TRBV29-1
CDR3: CSSEGGAIGAFF
DNA: TGCAGCTCCGAGGGGGGGGCCATAGGAGCTTTCTTT

size: many
J: TRBJ2-6
D: NA
V: TRBV3-1
CDR3: CASSPGFSGANVLTF
DNA: TGTGCCAGCAGCCCAGGGTTCTCTGGGGCCAACGTCCTGACTTTC

size: many
J: TRBJ2-7
D: TRBD2
V: TRBV20-1
CDR3: CSGGLAATYEQYF
DNA: TGCAGTGGGGGACTAGCGGCAACCTACGAGCAGTACTTC

size: NA
J: TRBJ2-1
D: TRBD2
V: TRBV19
CDR3: CASSSTGLAGYNEQFF
DNA: TGTGCCAGTAGTAGCACGGGACTAGCGGGGTACAATGAGCAGTTCTTC

size: many
J: TRBJ1-1
D: NA
V: TRBV20-1
CDR3: CSARRPMNTEAFF
DNA: TGCAGTGCTAGACGCCCGATGAACACTGAAGCTTTCTTT

size: NA
J: TRBJ2-5
D: NA
V: TRBV4-1
CDR3: CASSQDEAGETQYF
DNA: TGCGCCAGCAGCCAAGACGAGGCTGGAGAGACCCAGTACTTC

size: NA
J: TRBJ2-5
D: NA
V: TRBV14
CDR3: CASSRRQSETQYF
DNA: TGTGCCAGCAGCCGTCGGCAAAGCGAGACCCAGTACTTC

size: few
J: TRBJ1-4
D: NA
V: TRBV6-1
CDR3: CASSPGLATNEKLFF
DNA: TGTGCCAGCAGCCCCGGGCTCGCAACTAATGAAAAACTGTTTTTT

size: NA
J: TRBJ2-7
D: NA
V: TRBV5-4
CDR3: CASSLEVVAVSYEQYF
DNA: TGTGCCAGCAGCTTGGAGGTAGTGGCTGTTTCCTACGAGCAGTACTTC

size: many
J: TRBJ1-3
D: NA
V: TRBV9
CDR3: CASSGAGDSGNTIYF
DNA: TGTGCCAGCAGCGGAGCAGGAGACTCTGGAAACACCATATATTTT

size: many
J: TRBJ1-2
D: TRBD1
V: TRBV28
CDR3: CASRGQGFTYGYTF
DNA: TGTGCCAGCAGGGGACAGGGTTTTACCTATGGCTACACCTTC

size: many
J: TRBJ1-2
D: NA
V: TRBV6-1
CDR3: CASSPGGVGDGYTF
DNA: TGTGCCAGCAGTCCGGGGGGGGTAGGGGATGGCTACACCTTC

size: NA
J: TRBJ1-2
D: NA
V: TRBV12-3/TRBV12-4
CDR3: CASSFVGVGYTF
DNA: TGTGCCAGCAGTTTCGTCGGAGTAGGCTACACCTTC

size: few
J: TRBJ2-7
D: NA
V: TRBV19
CDR3: CASNSNYEQYF
DNA: TGTGCCAGTAACTCCAACTACGAGCAGTACTTC

size: NA
J: TRBJ1-2
D: NA
V: TRBV6-5
CDR3: CASSYSKGGNYGYTF
DNA: TGTGCCAGCAGTTACTCAAAAGGGGGGAACTATGGCTACACCTTC

size: many
J: TRBJ2-7
D: TRBD2
V: TRBV7-9
CDR3: CASSLTREGRNEQYF
DNA: TGTGCCAGCAGCTTAACGCGGGAGGGCCGGAACGAGCAGTACTTC

size: many
J: TRBJ2-3
D: TRBD2
V: TRBV27
CDR3: CASSQGPGASGRTTSTDTQYF
DNA: TGTGCCAGCAGCCAAGGTCCCGGGGCTAGCGGGAGAACAACTAGCACAGATACGCAGTATTTT

size: NA
J: TRBJ2-3
D: NA
V: TRBV4-1
CDR3: CASASSDGDTQYF
DNA: TGCGCCAGCGCAAGCTCGGACGGGGATACGCAGTATTTT

size: many
J: TRBJ2-3
D: NA
V: TRBV5-1
CDR3: CASSLNYLQSTDTQYF
DNA: TGCGCCAGCAGCTTGAACTACCTACAGAGCACAGATACGCAGTATTTT

size: many
J: TRBJ2-1
D: NA
V: TRBV19
CDR3: CASSTPGRSYNEQFF
DNA: TGTGCCAGTAGTACTCCGGGGCGCTCCTACAATGAGCAGTTCTTC

size: few
J: TRBJ2-5
D: TRBD2
V: TRBV7-9
CDR3: CASSLSGKSPETQYF
DNA: TGTGCCAGCAGCCTTAGCGGGAAATCCCCAGAGACCCAGTACTTC

size: many
J: TRBJ1-2
D: TRBD1
V: TRBV27
CDR3: CASSLNLRDSAINGYTF
DNA: TGTGCCAGCAGTCTGAATCTCCGGGACAGTGCGATCAATGGCTACACCTTC

size: few
J: TRBJ2-5
D: NA
V: TRBV18
CDR3: CASSPRAADQETQYF
DNA: TGTGCCAGCTCACCAAGGGCAGCGGACCAAGAGACCCAGTACTTC

size: many
J: TRBJ1-1
D: TRBD1
V: TRBV28
CDR3: CASSPGTALNTEAFF
DNA: TGTGCCAGCAGTCCGGGGACAGCCCTTAACACTGAAGCTTTCTTT

size: many
J: TRBJ1-4
D: TRBD1
V: TRBV2
CDR3: CASISTGISEKLFF
DNA: TGTGCCAGCATCTCGACAGGGATAAGTGAAAAACTGTTTTTT

size: many
J: TRBJ2-5
D: TRBD2
V: TRBV30
CDR3: CAWTMGLAEYF
DNA: TGTGCCTGGACCATGGGACTAGCGGAGTACTTC

size: many
J: TRBJ1-4
D: NA
V: TRBV6-5
CDR3: CASSYRGSDEKLFF
DNA: TGTGCCAGCAGTTACCGTGGGAGTGATGAAAAACTGTTTTTT

size: many
J: TRBJ2-6
D: NA
V: TRBV20-1
CDR3: CSARPSGANVLTF
DNA: TGCAGTGCTAGGCCGTCTGGGGCCAACGTCCTGACTTTC

size: NA
J: TRBJ2-1
D: NA
V: TRBV6-1
CDR3: CASSLGLPDEQFF
DNA: TGTGCCAGCAGCCTAGGACTCCCGGACGAGCAGTTCTTC

size: many
J: TRBJ1-6
D: NA
V: TRBV6-2/TRBV6-3
CDR3: CASSYTTNSPLHF
DNA: TGTGCCAGCAGTTACACAACGAATTCACCCCTCCACTTT

size: NA
J: TRBJ2-3
D: NA
V: TRBV28
CDR3: CASSSSQVRTDTQYF
DNA: TGTGCCAGCAGTTCCTCGCAGGTCCGCACAGATACGCAGTATTTT

size: many
J: TRBJ1-1
D: TRBD1
V: TRBV19
CDR3: CASREGQGVNTEAFF
DNA: TGTGCCAGTAGAGAGGGACAGGGTGTGAACACTGAAGCTTTCTTT

size: few
J: TRBJ2-7
D: TRBD1
V: TRBV4-1
CDR3: CASSLSRGLTYEQYF
DNA: TGCGCCAGCAGCCTTTCCAGGGGGCTTACCTACGAGCAGTACTTC

size: NA
J: TRBJ2-2
D: TRBD2
V: TRBV20-1
CDR3: CSAGGGGPNTGELFF
DNA: TGCAGTGCTGGGGGCGGGGGGCCTAACACCGGGGAGCTGTTTTTT

size: many
J: TRBJ1-6
D: NA
V: TRBV20-1
CDR3: CSASFRDPASPLHF
DNA: TGCAGTGCTAGTTTCCGGGATCCGGCCTCACCCCTCCACTTT

size: many
J: TRBJ2-7
D: TRBD2
V: TRBV20-1
CDR3: CSARGLAGGYEQYF
DNA: TGCAGTGCTAGGGGACTAGCGGGGGGCTACGAGCAGTACTTC

size: many
J: TRBJ2-3
D: TRBD1
V: TRBV7-2
CDR3: CASSYPSRPGTGTTDTQYF
DNA: TGTGCCAGCAGCTATCCCAGCCGACCGGGGACAGGGACCACAGATACGCAGTATTTT

size: many
J: TRBJ1-1
D: NA
V: TRBV5-1
CDR3: CASSKIEGDEAFF
DNA: TGCGCCAGCAGCAAAATTGAGGGGGATGAAGCTTTCTTT